Listed below are T cell receptor beta chains from one sample, sequenced in a study of cytomegalovirus exposure and HLA in healthy donors. Profiled with immunoSEQ multiplex PCR; TCRdb holds only in-frame clones, not every one. This table has some 160,000 clones, around 10% appearing once. Sequenced sample: PBMCs. The receptors derive from a male donor in good health and CMV-seronegative. Both conserved end residues are part of each CDR3.

j_call,v_call,cdr3_aa
TRBJ1-3,TRBV5-1,CASSLGPVGNTIYF
TRBJ1-2,TRBV4-3,CASSQGGGNGYTF
TRBJ2-7,TRBV7-6,CASSLAGGVDEQYF
TRBJ2-3,TRBV14,CASRLTGKNTDTQYF
TRBJ1-5,TRBV30,CAWSLTGNQPQHF
TRBJ2-2,TRBV5-1,CASSPGSRSANTGELFF
TRBJ1-1,TRBV10-3,CAIRSGQQDTEAFF
TRBJ2-3,TRBV11-2,CASSPRRLSGSTDTQYF
TRBJ1-2,TRBV28,CASSFRGTGYGYTF
TRBJ2-3,TRBV9,CASSVLSTDTQYF
TRBJ1-5,TRBV21-1,CASSNLRSNQPQHF
TRBJ2-7,TRBV5-4,CASSPASGRATSSYEQYF
TRBJ2-7,TRBV27,CASGGQAKVYEQYF
TRBJ2-7,TRBV9,CASSVGDRDGEQYF
TRBJ2-3,TRBV6-1,CASSDDRAERPEYF
TRBJ1-5,TRBV7-2,CASSTGQGRQPQHF
TRBJ2-1,TRBV4-2,CASSQESRGNNEQFF
TRBJ2-7,TRBV27,CASSSRSYEQYF
TRBJ1-2,TRBV6-1,CASSEPRTGGGNYGYTF
TRBJ2-5,TRBV4-3,CASKSDYLQETQYF
TRBJ1-1,TRBV7-2,CASSREWTGSTEAFF
TRBJ2-1,TRBV7-2,CASRTGTYNEQFF
TRBJ2-7,TRBV4-1,CASSQLGPSSYEQYF
TRBJ2-7,TRBV4-1,CASSEGLGQPYEQYF
TRBJ2-7,TRBV28,CASRFSGTSYEQYF
TRBJ2-7,TRBV4-1,CASSQVAGGSYEQYF
TRBJ1-4,TRBV15,CATSRAGEPGDEKLFF
TRBJ2-7,TRBV9,CASSVDPAGSYEQYF
NA,TRBV6-5,CASSYASGSHEQYF
TRBJ2-1,TRBV14,CASSQDLGDRGLFNEQFF
TRBJ2-1,TRBV4-2,CASSHNGQGKNEQFF
TRBJ2-7,TRBV28,CASSLLGQGREQYF
TRBJ1-1,TRBV5-6,CASSSQQGKAFF
TRBJ1-1,TRBV4-1,CASSQEPPAGGTEAFF
TRBJ2-1,TRBV29-1,CSVEGGGNEQFF
TRBJ2-5,TRBV7-9,CASSAGTSGDQYQETQYF
TRBJ2-5,TRBV29-1,CSVGAQGSGTQYF
TRBJ1-3,TRBV28,CASSLEGFRVAGNTIYF
TRBJ2-7,TRBV28,CASSSLAGTYEQYF
TRBJ2-7,TRBV2,CASSELAGNPQYF
TRBJ1-2,TRBV7-9,CASSLRAGPGGGYTF
TRBJ1-1,TRBV5-3,CARSLRGGTEAFF
TRBJ2-5,TRBV9,CASSEGLAAQETQYF
TRBJ2-5,TRBV7-7,CASSLGREGQETQYF
TRBJ1-5,TRBV21-1,CASSKVEQTRNQPQHF
TRBJ1-1,TRBV4-3,CASSQANFHEAFF
TRBJ2-3,TRBV7-7,CASSLSPPGTGGAGGGDTQYF
TRBJ1-2,TRBV19,CASSISTSANYGYTF
TRBJ2-1,TRBV5-1,CASSPEWGPYNEQFF
TRBJ2-7,TRBV11-2,CASSLGRGGHSYEQYF
TRBJ2-1,TRBV30,CAWSVTENEQFF
TRBJ2-7,TRBV10-2,CASSHNYEQYF
TRBJ2-6,TRBV5-4,CASSLGLAAGANVLTF
TRBJ2-1,TRBV28,CASSPGLAGGPFYNEQFF
TRBJ2-7,TRBV7-2,CASSPGQGPPVF
TRBJ2-3,TRBV30,CAWAPSSSGADTQYF
TRBJ1-1,TRBV5-1,CASSPQGSNTEAFF
TRBJ2-6,TRBV27,CASSSRGAGANVLTF
TRBJ2-2,TRBV5-6,CASRRARTNTGELFF
TRBJ1-2,TRBV7-2,CASSLHGQPPYGYTF